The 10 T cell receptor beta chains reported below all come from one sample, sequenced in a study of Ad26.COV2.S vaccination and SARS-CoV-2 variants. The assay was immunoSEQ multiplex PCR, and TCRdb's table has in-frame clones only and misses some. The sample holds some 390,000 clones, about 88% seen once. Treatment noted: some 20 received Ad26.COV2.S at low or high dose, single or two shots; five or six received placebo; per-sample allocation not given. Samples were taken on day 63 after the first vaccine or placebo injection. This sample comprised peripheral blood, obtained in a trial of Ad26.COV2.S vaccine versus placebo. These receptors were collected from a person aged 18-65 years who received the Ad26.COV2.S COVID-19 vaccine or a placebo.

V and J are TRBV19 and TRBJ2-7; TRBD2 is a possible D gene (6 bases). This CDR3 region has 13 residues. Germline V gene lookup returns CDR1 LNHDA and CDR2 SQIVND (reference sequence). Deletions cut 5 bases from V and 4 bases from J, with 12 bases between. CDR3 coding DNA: TGTGCCAGTAGTGCGGGGAGAGGGTACGAGCAGTACTTC. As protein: CASSAGRGYEQYF. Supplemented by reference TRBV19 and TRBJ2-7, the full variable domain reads DGGITQSPKYLFRKEGQNVTLSCEQNLNHDAMYWYRQDPGQGLRLIYYSQIVNDFQKGDIAEGYSVSREKKESFPLTVTSAQKNPTAFYLCASSAGRGYEQYFGPGTRLTVT.

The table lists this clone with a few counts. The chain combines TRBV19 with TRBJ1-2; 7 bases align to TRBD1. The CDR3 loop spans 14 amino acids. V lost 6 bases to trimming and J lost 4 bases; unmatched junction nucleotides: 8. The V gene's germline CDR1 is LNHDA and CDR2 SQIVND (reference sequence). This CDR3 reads CASSTDREVYGYTF. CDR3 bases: TGTGCCAGTAGCACTGACAGGGAAGTCTATGGCTACACCTTC.

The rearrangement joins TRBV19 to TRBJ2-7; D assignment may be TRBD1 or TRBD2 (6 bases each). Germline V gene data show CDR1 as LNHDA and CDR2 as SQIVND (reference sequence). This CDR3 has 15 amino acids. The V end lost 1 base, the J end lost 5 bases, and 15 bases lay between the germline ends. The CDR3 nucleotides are TGTGCCAGTAGTATAGCGGAGGGGACAATCAACGAGCAGTACTTC. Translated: CASSIAEGTINEQYF.

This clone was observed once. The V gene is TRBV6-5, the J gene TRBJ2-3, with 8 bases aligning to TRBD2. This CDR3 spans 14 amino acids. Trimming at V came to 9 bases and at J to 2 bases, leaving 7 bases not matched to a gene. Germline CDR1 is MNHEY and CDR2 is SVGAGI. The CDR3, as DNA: TGTGCCAGTAAGACGACTAGCGACACAGATACGCAGTATTTT. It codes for CASKTTSDTDTQYF.

The CDR3 DNA reads TGTGCCAGCAGCGCAGGGGTAACCGGGGAGCTGTTTTTT. It encodes CASSAGVTGELFF. This rearrangement joins TRBV11-3 to TRBJ2-2; tentative D call: TRBD1 (6 bases). The CDR3 consists of 13 residues. V was pared by 5 bases and J by 5 bases, with 9 bases between. Germline assignment: CDR1 SGHNT and CDR2 YENEEA.

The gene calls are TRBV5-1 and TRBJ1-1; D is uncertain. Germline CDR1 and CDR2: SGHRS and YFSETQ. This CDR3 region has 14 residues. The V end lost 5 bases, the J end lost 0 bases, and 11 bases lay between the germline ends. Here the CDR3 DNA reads TGCGCCAGCAGAATGGGTTGGTTGAACACTGAAGCTTTCTTT. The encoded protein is CASRMGWLNTEAFF.

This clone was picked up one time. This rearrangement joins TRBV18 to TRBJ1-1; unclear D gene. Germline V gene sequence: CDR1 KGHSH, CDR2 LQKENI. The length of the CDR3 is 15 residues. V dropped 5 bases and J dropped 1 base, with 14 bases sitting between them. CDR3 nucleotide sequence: TGTGCCAGCTCAGCTACAGCAGTGGAGAACACTGAAGCTTTCTTT. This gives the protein CASSATAVENTEAFF.

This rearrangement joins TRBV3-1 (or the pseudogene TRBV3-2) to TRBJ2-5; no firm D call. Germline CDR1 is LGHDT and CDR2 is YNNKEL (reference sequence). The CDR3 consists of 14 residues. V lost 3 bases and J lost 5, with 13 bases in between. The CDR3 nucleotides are TGTGCCAGCAGCCATGGCCCCACCCAGGAGACCCAGTACTTC. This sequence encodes CASSHGPTQETQYF.

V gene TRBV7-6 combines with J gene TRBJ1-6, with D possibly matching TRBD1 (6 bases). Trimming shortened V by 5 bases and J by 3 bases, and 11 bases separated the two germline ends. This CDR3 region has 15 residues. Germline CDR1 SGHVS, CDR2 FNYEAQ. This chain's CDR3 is CASSPRTDYNSPLHF. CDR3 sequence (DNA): TGTGCCAGCAGCCCGCGGACAGACTATAATTCACCCCTCCACTTT.

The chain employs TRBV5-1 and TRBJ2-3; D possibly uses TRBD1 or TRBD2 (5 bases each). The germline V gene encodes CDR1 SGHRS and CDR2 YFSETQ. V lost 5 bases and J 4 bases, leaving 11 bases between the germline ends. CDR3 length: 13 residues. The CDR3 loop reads CASSERGADTQYF. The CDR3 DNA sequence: TGCGCCAGCAGTGAGAGGGGAGCAGATACGCAGTATTTT.